These 17 T cell receptor beta chains were all obtained from the same sample, sequenced in a study of cytomegalovirus exposure and HLA in healthy donors. Use of 60 Vbeta and 13 Jbeta primers characterized the PCR. TCRdb's copy holds only in-frame clones and misses some; the assay was immunoSEQ multiplex PCR. The top ten clones hold approximately 1.5% of a sample with 60,000 to 85,000 clones, 78% of them seen once. The source material was PBMCs. The receptors shown here come from a man in his forties in good health and CMV-seronegative.

V usage is TRBV27 and J usage is TRBJ1-4, with 7 bases lining up with TRBD1. This CDR3 spans 12 amino acids. Looked up from germline, CDR1 is MNHEY and CDR2 is SMNVEV (reference sequence). With V trimmed by 5 bases and J by 7 bases, 1 base remained unmatched. The CDR3 loop is CASSAGGEKLFF. The CDR3 nucleotides are TGTGCCAGCAGTGCAGGGGGTGAAAAACTGTTTTTT.

The rearrangement uses TRBV7-9 and TRBJ2-2; a weak D match, TRBD2 (6 bases). CDR3 length equals 16 residues. Germline CDR1 and CDR2: SEHNR and FQNEAQ (reference sequence). Trimming stripped 5 bases from V and 1 base from J, with 14 bases between. DNA of the CDR3: TGTGCCAGCAGCCGCGGTGGAGGGCTGAACACCGGGGAGCTGTTTTTT. Amino acids: CASSRGGGLNTGELFF.

The count of this clone is one. The chain employs TRBV7-2 and TRBJ1-3; a possible D gene is TRBD1 (6 bases). The germline V gene has CDR1 SGHTA and CDR2 FQGNSA. Trimming stripped 1 base from V and 7 bases from J, with 14 bases between. The CDR3 totals 15 residues. CDR3 amino acids: CASSLGGGDGNTIYF. The CDR3 region has the DNA TGTGCCAGCAGCTTAGGAGGGGGGGACGGGAACACCATATATTTT.

The V call is TRBV28, the J call TRBJ2-3, with 7 bases matching TRBD1. The J segment lost 0 bases and the V segment lost 3 bases, leaving 12 bases of the junction unmatched. Per the germline V gene, CDR1 is MDHEN and CDR2 is SYDVKM. The CDR3 runs to 18 residues. This CDR3 is CASSFPPGQWKSTDTQYF. The CDR3 DNA sequence: TGTGCCAGCAGTTTCCCTCCGGGACAGTGGAAGAGCACAGATACGCAGTATTTT. The full variable domain, with the rest looked up from reference TRBV28 and TRBJ2-3, is DVKVTQSSRYLVKRTGEKVFLECVQDMDHENMFWYRQDPGLGLRLIYFSYDVKMKEKGDIPEGYSVSREKKERFSLILESASTNQTSMYLCASSFPPGQWKSTDTQYFGPGTRLTVL.

The rearrangement uses TRBV25-1 and TRBJ2-1, with TRBD2 identical over 12 bases. The CDR3 has 15 residues. J lost 7 bases, V lost 4 bases, and 5 bases had no gene match. CDR1 MGHDK and CDR2 SYGVNS come from the germline V gene. This CDR3 is CASSVGLAGLNEQFF. CDR3 nucleotide sequence: TGTGCCAGCAGTGTGGGACTAGCGGGCCTTAATGAGCAGTTCTTC.

The chain combines TRBV4-1 with TRBJ1-2; D gene uncertain. Trimming cost V 0 bases and J 9 bases, with 14 bases left between them. The germline CDR1 and CDR2 sequences are MGHRA and YSYEKL. The CDR3 extends over 14 amino acids. In nucleotides, the CDR3 is TGCGCCAGCAGCCAAGAACCCAAAGACTCACGCTACACCTTC. As protein: CASSQEPKDSRYTF.

This chain connects TRBV29-1 to TRBJ1-1; perhaps TRBD1 as D (6 bases). V was trimmed by 4 bases and J by 1 base, leaving 10 bases between them. CDR3 size: 13 residues. Looked up from germline, CDR1 is SQVTM and CDR2 is ANQGSEA. The CDR3 loop is CSVGDTRNTEAFF. The CDR3 nucleotides read TGCAGCGTTGGGGACACTAGGAACACTGAAGCTTTCTTT.

The DNA of the CDR3 is TGTGCCTGGAGTGTCGGGGGGAATAATGAAAAACTGTTTTTT. Its translation is CAWSVGGNNEKLFF. The chain couples TRBV30 to TRBJ1-4, with a possible D match to TRBD1 (5 bases). The CDR3 is made up of 14 amino acids. Trimming shortened V by 0 bases and J by 4 bases, and 9 bases separated the two germline ends. CDR1 and CDR2 (germline): GTSNPN, SVGIG (reference sequence).

The chain recombines TRBV19 with TRBJ1-1; D not resolved. V was cut by 2 bases and J by 8 bases, with 6 bases left in between. CDR1 and CDR2 (germline): LNHDA, SQIVND (reference sequence). This CDR3 region has 11 residues. CDR3 in amino acids: CASSIFREAFF. The CDR3 DNA is TGTGCCAGTAGTATATTCAGAGAAGCTTTCTTT.

This rearrangement joins TRBV19 to TRBJ2-7, with a tentative D call TRBD1 (6 bases). Germline values: CDR1 LNHDA, CDR2 SQIVND (reference sequence). Trimming shortened V by 1 base and J by 2 bases, and 6 bases separated the two germline ends. The CDR3 runs to 13 residues. The CDR3 spells CASSIGTAYEQYF. For the CDR3, the DNA is TGTGCCAGTAGTATAGGGACAGCCTACGAGCAGTACTTC.

J is TRBJ2-2 and V is TRBV5-1, with 8 bases fitting TRBD1. Looked up from germline, CDR1 is SGHRS and CDR2 is YFSETQ. This CDR3 has 16 amino acids. J lost 1 base, V lost 5 bases, and 7 bases had no gene match. The DNA for the CDR3 is TGCGCCAGCAGTAAACTCGGACAGGGGAACACCGGGGAGCTGTTTTTT. This codes for CASSKLGQGNTGELFF.

This clone was counted a few times. The genes are TRBV10-3 and TRBJ2-1, with TRBD2 identical over 12 bases. CDR3 length: 18 residues. Unmatched junction bases numbered 12, after V lost 6 bases and J lost 3 bases. Per germline, CDR1 ENHRY and CDR2 SYGVKD. The CDR3 bases are TGTGCCATCAGGGGGGGGGCTAGCGGGAGGGCCAACTACAATGAGCAGTTCTTC. Its protein is CAIRGGASGRANYNEQFF.

CDR3 in amino acids: CASSYSSAGGANEQFF. CDR3 in DNA: TGTGCCAGCAGTTACTCTTCGGCGGGGGGAGCCAATGAGCAGTTCTTC. The chain recombines TRBV6-5 with TRBJ2-1; 8 bases match TRBD2. J lost 6 bases, V lost 0 bases, and 7 bases had no gene match. Germline loops: CDR1 MNHEY, CDR2 SVGAGI. CDR3 length: 16 amino acids.

CDR3 nucleotide sequence: TGTGCCACCTGGGGACAGGGTAGCAATCAGCCCCAGCATTTT. Encoded protein: CATWGQGSNQPQHF. V is TRBV6-1 and J is TRBJ1-5; 9 bases fit TRBD1. In germline, CDR1 is MNHNS, CDR2 SASEGT. There are 14 residues in the CDR3. The junction had 4 bases not matched to a gene; V was cut back by 10 bases and J by 0 bases.

The chain recombines TRBV5-1 with TRBJ1-1; TRBD1 matches 7 bases. CDR3 length: 14 amino acids. Germline assignment: CDR1 SGHRS and CDR2 YFSETQ. V lost 2 bases and J lost 3; bases outside the gene matches: 4. The CDR3 reads CASSFGDSYTEAFF. CDR3 DNA: TGCGCCAGCAGCTTTGGGGACAGCTACACTGAAGCTTTCTTT.

The J gene is TRBJ2-1, the V gene TRBV28; TRBD2 matches 7 bases. V trimming: 3 bases; J trimming: 0 bases; junction bases outside the gene matches: 14. From germline, CDR1 is MDHEN and CDR2 SYDVKM. The CDR3 extends over 19 amino acids. CDR3 in amino acids: CASSLIGWAGASSYNEQFF. Here the CDR3 DNA reads TGTGCCAGCAGTTTGATCGGTTGGGCGGGAGCTAGCTCCTACAATGAGCAGTTCTTC.

This chain joins TRBV7-8 and TRBJ2-3, with 9 bases identical to TRBD2. Per germline, CDR1 SGHVS and CDR2 FQNEAQ. This CDR3 is 19 amino acids long. V shed 1 base and J 4 bases; nucleotides not matched to a gene: 15. CDR3 DNA: TGTGCCAGCAGCTTAGGCGGGTGGGGAGGGACTAGCAGTTCAGATACGCAGTATTTT. It codes for CASSLGGWGGTSSSDTQYF.